The 10 T cell receptor beta chains presented below share a single source sample, sequenced in a study of metastatic and nonmetastatic thyroid tumors. Using MiXCR, TCRdb reanalyzed the PCR reads. The data show roughly 4,100 clones, less than 25% seen once. No patient received treatment before thyroid surgery. Sequencing was carried out using tumor tissue. Receptors were obtained from a male donor with papillary thyroid cancer or a benign thyroid nodule (not recorded which). Some clones in this sample may be carry-over from other donors' samples.

The V and J genes are TRBV6-2 or TRBV6-3 and TRBJ2-5; 9 nucleotides match TRBD1. The junction had 9 bases not matched to a gene; V was cut back by 5 bases and J by 8 bases. Germline V gene lookup returns CDR1 MNHEY and CDR2 SVGEGT. There are 14 residues in the CDR3. The CDR3 here is CASSSHTGGDTQYF. Here the CDR3 DNA reads TGTGCCAGCAGTAGCCATACAGGGGGCGATACCCAGTACTTC.

On this clone itself: The germline gene is not matched at one end of the junction; a read error may be the cause. The chain carries TRBV4-2 and TRBJ2-7, with TRBD2 matching 8 bases. The CDR3 consists of 14 residues. Germline values: CDR1 LGHNA, CDR2 YNFKEQ. The CDR3 DNA sequence: TGTACCAGCAGCCAAGAGGGACTAGTAACCGAGCAGTACTTC. Protein sequence: CTSSQEGLVTEQYF.

This clone is classed as medium-sized (0.01 to 0.1%). The CDR3 DNA reads as TGTGCCAGCAGCTCCGCGGACAGGGGGGAGACCCAGTACTTC. It specifies CASSSADRGETQYF. The chain joins TRBV7-9 to TRBJ2-5, with 10 bases identical to TRBD1. This CDR3 is 14 amino acids long. Losses at the gene ends were 4 bases for V and 5 bases for J; bases not matched to a gene: 4. Germline V gene lookup returns CDR1 SEHNR and CDR2 FQNEAQ (reference sequence).

Many counts were recorded for this clone. At one of its ends the junction is not consistent with the germline gene, which may arise from a read error. The sample has other DNA sequences that encode this CDR3 too. The chain links TRBV20-1 to TRBJ2-7; a possible D gene is TRBD2 (6 bases). Germline V CDR1 and CDR2: DFQATT, SNEGSKA (reference sequence). The CDR3 is made up of 12 amino acids. For the CDR3, the DNA is TGCAGCGCTAGCGACCAATACAGCTCCGTGGGCTTC. Protein product: CSASDQYSSVGF.

This clone is medium-sized (0.01 to 0.1%). The chain employs TRBV7-2 and TRBJ2-1, with TRBD2 matching 13 bases. Unmatched junction bases numbered 2, after V lost 4 bases and J lost 8 bases. The CDR3 spans 14 residues. Germline CDR1 and CDR2: SGHTA and FQGNSA. CDR3 nucleotide sequence: TGTGCCAGCAGCTGGACTAGCGGGAGTCATGAGCAGTTCTTC. Protein product: CASSWTSGSHEQFF.

This clone has a handful of counts. No conserved phenylalanine or tryptophan ends this CDR3, so it is likely a read error. The chain employs TRBV28 and TRBJ2-7; 8 bases are shared with TRBD1. CDR1 is MDHEN and CDR2 is SYDVKM in the germline V gene. The CDR3 spans 14 residues. This CDR3 is CARSFRGRGYEQYS. CDR3 bases: TGTGCCAGAAGTTTCAGGGGGCGAGGCTACGAACAGTACTCC.

The genes are TRBV11-3 and TRBJ2-5, with D possibly called TRBD1 or TRBD2 (5 bases each). The assigned J gene may be wrong: the sequence end matches TRBJ2-1 better. The CDR3 totals 13 residues. CDR1 SGHNT and CDR2 YENEEA come from the germline V gene. The CDR3 is CASSTGTGNEQFF. The CDR3 DNA is TGTGCCAGCAGCACCGGGACCGGCAATGAGCAGTTCTTC.

The rearrangement links TRBV5-1 to TRBJ2-7, with D tentatively TRBD1 (5 bases). V was cut by 0 bases and J by 6 bases, with 13 bases left in between. Germline CDR1 is SGHRS and CDR2 is YFSETQ. The CDR3 is 14 amino acids. This chain's CDR3 is CASSLDQGYGEQYF. CDR3 nucleotide sequence: TGCGCCAGCAGCTTGGATCAGGGATATGGCGAGCAGTACTTC.

CDR3 DNA: TGTGCCAGCAGCTCCCCAGGGGGGCACACTGAAGCTTTCTTT. As protein: CASSSPGGHTEAFF. The chain employs TRBV28 and TRBJ1-1; 7 positions agree with TRBD1. The V gene's germline CDR1 is MDHEN and CDR2 SYDVKM. The CDR3 consists of 14 residues. After removal of 6 bases from V and 3 bases from J, the junction contained 7 bases not matched to a gene.

Many counts were recorded for this clone. The V and J genes are TRBV4-3 and TRBJ2-6; 9 bases map to TRBD1. Germline V gene lookup returns CDR1 LGHNA and CDR2 YSLEER. The CDR3 has 18 amino acids. V lost 3 bases to trimming and J lost 0 bases; unmatched junction nucleotides: 6. This chain's CDR3 is CASSQRDRAYSGANVLTF. The CDR3 bases are TGCGCCAGCAGCCAGAGGGACAGGGCTTACTCTGGGGCCAACGTCCTGACTTTC.